This paragraph covers one T cell receptor beta chain sequence. The method was immunoSEQ multiplex PCR; TCRdb's version includes in-frame clones alone and lacks a portion of them. There are 150,000 or so clones in the sample; more than 85% occur only once, and around 1.2% lies in the top ten. This record belongs to a study of T cell responses to AZD1222 COVID-19 vaccine. Germline CDR1 reads SQVTM; CDR2 reads ANQGSEA. V lost 6 bases, J lost 5 bases, and 10 bases lay in between. This CDR3 has 11 amino acids. This specimen was peripheral blood, taken 28 days after the second AZD1222 dose. This clonotype was sampled from an adult who received the AZD1222 COVID-19 vaccine. This chain joins TRBV29-1 and TRBJ2-5; D not resolved. CDR3 sequence: CSVTVTETQYF. The CDR3 nucleotides read TGCAGCGTCACAGTGACGGAGACCCAGTACTTC.